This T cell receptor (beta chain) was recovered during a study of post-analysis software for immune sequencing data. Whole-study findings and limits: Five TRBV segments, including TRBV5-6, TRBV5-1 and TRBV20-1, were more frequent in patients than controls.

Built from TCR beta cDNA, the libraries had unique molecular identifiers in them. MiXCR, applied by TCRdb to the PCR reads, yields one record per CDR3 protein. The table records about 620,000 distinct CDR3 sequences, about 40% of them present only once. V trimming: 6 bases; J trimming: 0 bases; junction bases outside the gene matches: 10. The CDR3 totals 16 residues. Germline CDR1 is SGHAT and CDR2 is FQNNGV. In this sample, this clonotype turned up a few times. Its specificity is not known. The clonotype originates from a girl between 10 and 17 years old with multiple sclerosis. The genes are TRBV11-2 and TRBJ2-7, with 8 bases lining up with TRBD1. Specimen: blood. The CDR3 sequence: CASRRTGTSSSYEQYF. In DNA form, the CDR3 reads TGTGCCAGCAGAAGGACAGGGACCAGCAGCTCCTACGAGCAGTACTTC.